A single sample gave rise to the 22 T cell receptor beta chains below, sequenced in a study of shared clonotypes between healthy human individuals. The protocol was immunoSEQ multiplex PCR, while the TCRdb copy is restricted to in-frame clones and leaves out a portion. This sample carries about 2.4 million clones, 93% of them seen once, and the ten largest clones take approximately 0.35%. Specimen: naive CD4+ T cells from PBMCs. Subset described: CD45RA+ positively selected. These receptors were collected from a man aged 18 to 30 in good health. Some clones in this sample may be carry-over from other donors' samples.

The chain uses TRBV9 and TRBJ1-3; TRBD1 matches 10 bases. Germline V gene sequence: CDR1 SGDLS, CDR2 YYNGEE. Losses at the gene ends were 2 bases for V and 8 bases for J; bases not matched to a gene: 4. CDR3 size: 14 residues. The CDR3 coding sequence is TGTGCCAGCAGCGTGGGACAGGGGAGGGACACCATATATTTT. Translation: CASSVGQGRDTIYF. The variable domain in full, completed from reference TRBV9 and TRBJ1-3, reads DSGVTQTPKHLITATGQRVTLRCSPRSGDLSVYWYQQSLDQGLQFLIQYYNGEERAKGNILERFSAQQFPDLHSELNLSSLELGDSALYFCASSVGQGRDTIYFGEGSWLTVV.

CDR3 in DNA: TGCGCCAGCAGCAGGGAGGCTACTAGCGTTGAGCAGTTCTTC. Its translation is CASSREATSVEQFF. The chain has TRBV5-1 and TRBJ2-1, with 7 bases that match TRBD2. V gave up 4 bases and J gave up 9 bases; unmatched junction bases: 10. Germline V lookup: CDR1 SGHRS, CDR2 YFSETQ. The CDR3 has 14 amino acids.

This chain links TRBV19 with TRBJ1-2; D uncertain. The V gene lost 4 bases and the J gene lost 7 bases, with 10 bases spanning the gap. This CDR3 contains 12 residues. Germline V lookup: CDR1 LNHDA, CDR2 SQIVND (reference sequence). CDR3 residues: CASSTAGPGYTF. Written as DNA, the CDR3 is TGTGCCAGTAGTACCGCTGGCCCTGGCTACACCTTC.

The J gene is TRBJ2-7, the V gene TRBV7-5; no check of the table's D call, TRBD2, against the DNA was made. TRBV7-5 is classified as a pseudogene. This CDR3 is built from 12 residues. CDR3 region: CVRSFSVYEQYF. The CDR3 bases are TGTGTCAGAAGCTTTAGCGTCTACGAGCAGTACTTC.

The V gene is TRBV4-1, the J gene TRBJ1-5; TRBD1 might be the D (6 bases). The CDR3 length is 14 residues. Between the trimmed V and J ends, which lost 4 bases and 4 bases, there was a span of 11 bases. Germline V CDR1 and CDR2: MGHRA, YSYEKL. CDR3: CASSLKGGNQPQHF. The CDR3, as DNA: TGCGCCAGCAGCCTCAAGGGGGGTAATCAGCCCCAGCATTTT.

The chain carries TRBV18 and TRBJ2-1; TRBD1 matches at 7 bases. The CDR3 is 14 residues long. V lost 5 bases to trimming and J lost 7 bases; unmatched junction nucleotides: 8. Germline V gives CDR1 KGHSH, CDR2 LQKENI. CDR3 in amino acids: CASSGRVTGNEQFF. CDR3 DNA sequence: TGTGCCAGCTCAGGGCGGGTGACAGGGAATGAGCAGTTCTTC.

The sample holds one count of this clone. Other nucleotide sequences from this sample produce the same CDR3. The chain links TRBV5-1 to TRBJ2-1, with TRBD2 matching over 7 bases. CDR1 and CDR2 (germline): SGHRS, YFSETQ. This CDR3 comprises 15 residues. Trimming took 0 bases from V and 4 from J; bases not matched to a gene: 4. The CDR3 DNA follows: TGCGCCAGCAGCTTGGGTGCTAGCGGTTACAATGAGCAGTTCTTC. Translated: CASSLGASGYNEQFF. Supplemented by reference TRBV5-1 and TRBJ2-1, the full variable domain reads KAGVTQTPRYLIKTRGQQVTLSCSPISGHRSVSWYQQTPGQGLQFLFEYFSETQRNKGNFPGRFSGRQFSNSRSEMNVSTLELGDSALYLCASSLGASGYNEQFFGPGTRLTVL.

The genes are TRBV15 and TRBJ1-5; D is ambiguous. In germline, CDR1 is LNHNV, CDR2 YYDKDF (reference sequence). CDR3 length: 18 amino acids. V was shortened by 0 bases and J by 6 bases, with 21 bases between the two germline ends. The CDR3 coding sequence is TGTGCCACCAGCAGAGATCTATCCACGACCTATAGGCCTCAGCCCCAGCATTTT. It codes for CATSRDLSTTYRPQPQHF.

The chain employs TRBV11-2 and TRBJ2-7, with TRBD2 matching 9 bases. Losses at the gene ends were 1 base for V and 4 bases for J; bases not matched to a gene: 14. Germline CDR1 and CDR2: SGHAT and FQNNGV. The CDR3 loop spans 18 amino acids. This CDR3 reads CASSLGRLVRLADYEQYF. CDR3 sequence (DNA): TGTGCCAGCAGCTTAGGCCGGCTTGTACGACTAGCGGATTACGAGCAGTACTTC.

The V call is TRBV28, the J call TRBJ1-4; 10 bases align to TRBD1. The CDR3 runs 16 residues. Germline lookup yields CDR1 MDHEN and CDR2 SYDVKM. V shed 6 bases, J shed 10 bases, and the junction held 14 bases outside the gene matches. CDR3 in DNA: TGTGCCAGCAGCTCCCACCCCGGGACAGGGGCGGCAAAACTGTTTTTT. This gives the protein CASSSHPGTGAAKLFF.

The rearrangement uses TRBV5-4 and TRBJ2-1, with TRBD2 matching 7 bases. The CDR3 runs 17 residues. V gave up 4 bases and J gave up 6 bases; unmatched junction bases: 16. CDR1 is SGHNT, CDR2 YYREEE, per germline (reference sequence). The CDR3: CASSKTSRAGRGNEQFF. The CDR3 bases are TGTGCCAGCAGCAAGACTAGCAGGGCCGGTAGGGGCAATGAGCAGTTCTTC. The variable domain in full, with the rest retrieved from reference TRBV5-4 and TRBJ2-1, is ETGVTQSPTHLIKTRGQQVTLRCSSQSGHNTVSWYQQALGQGPQFIFQYYREEENGRGNFPPRFSGLQFPNYSSELNVNALELDDSALYLCASSKTSRAGRGNEQFFGPGTRLTVL.

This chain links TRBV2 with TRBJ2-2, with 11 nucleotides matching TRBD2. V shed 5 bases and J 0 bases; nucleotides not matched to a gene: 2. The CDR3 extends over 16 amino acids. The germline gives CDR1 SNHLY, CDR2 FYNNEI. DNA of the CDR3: TGTGCCAGCAGTATGGGACTAGCGGCGAACACCGGGGAGCTGTTTTTT. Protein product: CASSMGLAANTGELFF.

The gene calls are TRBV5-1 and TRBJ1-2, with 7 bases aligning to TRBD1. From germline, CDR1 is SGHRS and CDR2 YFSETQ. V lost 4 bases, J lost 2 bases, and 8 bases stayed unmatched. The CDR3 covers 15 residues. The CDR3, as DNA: TGCGCCAGCAGCCCATCGACAGGGTGGAACTATGGCTACACCTTC. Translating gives CASSPSTGWNYGYTF.

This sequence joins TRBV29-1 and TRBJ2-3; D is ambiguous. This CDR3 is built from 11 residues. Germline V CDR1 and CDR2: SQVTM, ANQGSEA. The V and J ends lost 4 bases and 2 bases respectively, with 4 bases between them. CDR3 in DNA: TGCAGCGTTGGGCCCACAGATACGCAGTATTTT. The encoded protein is CSVGPTDTQYF.

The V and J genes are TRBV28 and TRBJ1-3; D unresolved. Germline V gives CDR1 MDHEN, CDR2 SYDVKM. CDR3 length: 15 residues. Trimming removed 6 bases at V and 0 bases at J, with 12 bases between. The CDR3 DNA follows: TGTGCCAGCAGCTACGGCCGGAGCTCTGGAAACACCATATATTTT. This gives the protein CASSYGRSSGNTIYF.

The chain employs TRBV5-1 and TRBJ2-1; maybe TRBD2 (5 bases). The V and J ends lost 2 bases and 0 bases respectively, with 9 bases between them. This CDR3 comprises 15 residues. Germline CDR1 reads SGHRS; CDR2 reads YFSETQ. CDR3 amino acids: CASSFVTSSYNEQFF. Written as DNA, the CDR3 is TGCGCCAGCAGCTTTGTTACTAGCTCCTACAATGAGCAGTTCTTC.

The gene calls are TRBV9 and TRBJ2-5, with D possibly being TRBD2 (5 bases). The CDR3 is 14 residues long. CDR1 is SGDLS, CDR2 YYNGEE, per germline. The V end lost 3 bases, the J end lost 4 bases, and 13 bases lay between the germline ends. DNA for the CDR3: TGTGCCAGCAGCGCCCGGGGTGAGGGAGAGACCCAGTACTTC. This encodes CASSARGEGETQYF.

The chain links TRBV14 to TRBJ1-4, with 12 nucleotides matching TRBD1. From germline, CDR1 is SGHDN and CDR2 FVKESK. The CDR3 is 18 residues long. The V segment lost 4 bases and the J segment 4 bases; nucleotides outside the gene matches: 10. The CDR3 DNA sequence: TGTGCCAGCAGCCCAACCGGGACAGGGGGCTTTGTTAATGAAAAACTGTTTTTT. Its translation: CASSPTGTGGFVNEKLFF.

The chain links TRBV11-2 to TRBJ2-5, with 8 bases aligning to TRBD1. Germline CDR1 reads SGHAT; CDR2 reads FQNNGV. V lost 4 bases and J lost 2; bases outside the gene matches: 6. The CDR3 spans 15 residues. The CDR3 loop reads CASSSGQVVQETQYF. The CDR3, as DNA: TGTGCCAGCAGCTCGGGACAGGTAGTACAAGAGACCCAGTACTTC.

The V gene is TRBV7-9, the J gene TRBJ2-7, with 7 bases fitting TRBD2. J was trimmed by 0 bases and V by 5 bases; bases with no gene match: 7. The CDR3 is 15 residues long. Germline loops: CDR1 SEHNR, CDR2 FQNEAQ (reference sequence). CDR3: CASSARGGSSYEQYF. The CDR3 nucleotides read TGTGCCAGCAGCGCCCGCGGCGGGAGCTCCTACGAGCAGTACTTC.

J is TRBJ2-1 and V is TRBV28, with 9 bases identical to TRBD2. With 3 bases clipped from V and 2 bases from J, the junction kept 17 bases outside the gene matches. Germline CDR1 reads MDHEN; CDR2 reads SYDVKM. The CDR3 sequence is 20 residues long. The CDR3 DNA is TGTGCCAGCAGTTTTGGGGTAAAATTGGAAGCGGGAGGAACCTACAATGAGCAGTTCTTC. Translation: CASSFGVKLEAGGTYNEQFF.

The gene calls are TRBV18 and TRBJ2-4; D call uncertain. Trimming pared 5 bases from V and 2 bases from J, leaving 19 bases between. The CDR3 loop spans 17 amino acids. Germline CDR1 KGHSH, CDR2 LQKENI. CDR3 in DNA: TGTGCCAGCTCAGCAGCTTGGGCCTCTCTCCCCAAAAACATTCAGTACTTC. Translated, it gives CASSAAWASLPKNIQYF.